Following are 6 T cell receptor beta chains from one sample sequenced in a study of blood T cell repertoires in COVID-19. Libraries were prepared by immunoSEQ multiplex PCR; TCRdb keeps only in-frame clonotypes and omits some of them. The sample lists some 100,000 clones, around four fifths occurring once. Sample: peripheral blood. The receptor set was obtained from a woman in her 70s with acute or convalescent COVID-19.

This clone was seen a handful of times. The chain joins TRBV19 to TRBJ1-1; the match to TRBD1 covers 9 bases. CDR1 LNHDA and CDR2 SQIVND come from the germline V gene (reference sequence). J gave up 4 bases and V 5 bases, and 11 bases lay outside the gene matches. The CDR3 spans 16 residues. The CDR3 DNA reads TGTGCCAGTAGTCTATCCCGGACAGGGGAGGGCACTGAAGCTTTCTTT. The encoded protein is CASSLSRTGEGTEAFF.

J is TRBJ1-1 and V is TRBV11-3, with a possible D match to TRBD1 (5 bases). V shed 5 bases and J shed 3 bases, with 10 bases lying between them. This CDR3 is 13 amino acids long. Looked up from germline, CDR1 is SGHNT and CDR2 is YENEEA. CDR3 amino acids: CASSGGGDTEAFF. The CDR3, as DNA: TGTGCCAGCAGCGGGGGAGGGGACACTGAAGCTTTCTTT.

The V call is TRBV27, the J call TRBJ1-4; 7 bases agree with TRBD1. J gave up 7 bases and V 6 bases, and 11 bases lay outside the gene matches. CDR3 length: 15 amino acids. Looked up from germline, CDR1 is MNHEY and CDR2 is SMNVEV (reference sequence). CDR3 region: CASRRQGGAGEKLFF. CDR3 DNA sequence: TGTGCCAGCAGGCGGCAGGGGGGCGCGGGTGAAAAACTGTTTTTT.

The V and J genes are TRBV29-1 and TRBJ1-1; no reliable D call. CDR3 length equals 12 residues. CDR1 and CDR2 (germline): SQVTM, ANQGSEA. The V end was cut by 0 bases, the J end by 5 bases, with 7 bases between. Here the CDR3 reads CSVEDRGTEAFF. The DNA for the CDR3 is TGCAGCGTTGAAGATCGAGGAACTGAAGCTTTCTTT.

The rearrangement uses TRBV5-8 and TRBJ1-4, with unresolved D. The V gene's germline CDR1 is SGHTS and CDR2 YDEGEE. This CDR3 spans 18 amino acids. The V end was cut by 0 bases, the J end by 3 bases, with 18 bases between. CDR3 residues: CASSLGYLVGSANEKLFF. The CDR3, as DNA: TGTGCCAGCAGCTTGGGATACCTAGTAGGATCTGCTAATGAAAAACTGTTTTTT.

This chain connects TRBV6-5 to TRBJ2-7, with D possibly TRBD2 on 5 matching bases. Trimming removed 6 bases from V and 6 bases from J, with 21 bases in between. This CDR3 has 15 residues. The germline gives CDR1 MNHEY, CDR2 SVGAGI. CDR3 coding DNA: TGTGCCAGCAGACGTTTCGAGGGTGTGAAGGGCGAGCAGTACGTC. It yields the protein CASRRFEGVKGEQYV.